Below, one TCR beta chain is given with its context. The source of the sample is a study of CD8+ T cells in alopecia areata. The CDR3 spans 18 residues. Germline values: CDR1 SNHLY, CDR2 FYNNEI. Losses at the gene ends were 3 bases for V and 2 bases for J; bases not matched to a gene: 9. cDNA serving as the sequencing template came from extracted, reverse transcribed RNA. Sequencing used immunoSEQ multiplex PCR; TCRdb keeps in-frame clones, though not all of them. The sample records about 110,000 clones, 45% to 60% being singletons. This TCR derives from a human donor with alopecia areata. Sequenced sample: NKG2D-low CD8+ T cells sorted from blood. The chain uses TRBV2 and TRBJ2-1, with TRBD2 matching over 11 bases. The CDR3 loop reads CASSDLAGGLTAYNEQFF. The CDR3 DNA sequence: TGTGCCAGCAGTGACCTAGCGGGAGGTCTGACGGCCTACAATGAGCAGTTCTTC.